This entry is about one TCR beta chain. Its antigen target is currently unknown. Base qualities are not recorded, but no much larger clone differs from it by a single base. TCRbeta CDR3 regions were amplified from genomic DNA using the immunoSEQ Assay, a bias-controlled multiplex PCR. The study's own analysis went as follows. Within the assay, amplification of reference gene primers was used to estimate how many nucleated cells each sample contained. To quantify the absolute abundance of each unique TCRbeta CDR3 rearrangement, sequence reads were collapsed and filtered. For each sample, productive Simpson clonality was calculated by taking the square root of Simpson's diversity index across productive rearrangements. The clones in this table, taken by TCRdb from immuneACCESS, are in-frame only. Not every clone is retained; where verified, under half of the shortfall comes from an unresolved V gene, and the cause of the rest is unknown. The DNA was the basis for D and trimming; V, J and clone size are from that table. A total of over 350,000 clones appear in this sample, roughly nine tenths of them only once. Of the sample, around 1.8% is held by the ten largest clones.

Unmatched junction bases come to 24, with V trimmed by 5 bases and J by 1 base. Taken from cysteine to phenylalanine, the CDR3 has 23 residues. Solely the CDR3 DNA is kept, with 69 bases framed from the first base. Taken from the germline V gene, the CDR1 and CDR2 loops are SGDLS and YYNGEE. The data belong to a study of blood T cell repertoires in COVID-19 (TCRdb year 2020). Notes on the research overall: Samples covering the acute and convalescent phases of COVID-19 were provided by collaborators in the United States, Italy and Spain. The repertoires were released in a freely available public database intended as a resource for research on the immune response to SARS-CoV-2. The material from the prospective study consisted of cDNA or gDNA derived from T cells, B-cell-depleted T cells, or PBMCs. The sample metadata nearly always contained a de-identified subject ID, COVID-19 status, age in years and sex. Where HLA class I and class II types were available, the types were taken from metadata supplied by the sample provider, not from assay-based typing. Samples came from the ongoing ImmuneRACE study (first 160 participants) plus 1,254 subjects from 6 global collaborators. Deeply sampled blood TCRbeta repertoires from subjects exposed to, actively infected with, or recovered from COVID-19 were included in the dataset.

Overall results and qualifications from the work: How much clinical and demographic metadata was included differed by source and by participant, and the metadata was provided uncurated.

Enrolling through a virtual design, the prospective study's participants ranged in age from roughly 18 to 95 years and lived across some 22 United States geographic areas. In the prospective study, participants were assigned to cohorts based on the clinical history participants reported in a screening survey and a study questionnaire. Mobile phlebotomists in the prospective study collected whole blood, serum and a nasopharyngeal or oropharyngeal swab from every participant. Prospective study participants could optionally give additional blood draws and questionnaires over an approximately two-month period. Before DNA extraction, blood samples from the prospective study were shipped at room temperature or frozen.

Rearrangement joined TRBV9 to TRBJ2-6; TRBD1 agrees with 10 junctional bases. The sequencing input was PBMCs or T cells enriched from blood (not recorded which). This TCR was sampled from a woman under 30 with acute COVID-19. The CDR3 has the sequence CASRDKMGAGTGASSSGANVLTF. DNA sequence: TGTGCCAGCAGAGATAAGATGGGAGCCGGGACAGGGGCCTCAAGTTCTGGGGCCAACGTCCTGACTTTC.